This T cell receptor beta chain came from a study of T-cell memory formation after mild COVID-19. From germline, CDR1 is SQVTM and CDR2 ANQGSEA. Deletions cut 4 bases from V and 2 bases from J, with 6 bases between. This CDR3 region has 11 residues. General observations from the study: Cross-reactive memory apparently joined, as some responding clones appeared in pre-infection memory. Clones that shrank (day 15 to 85) were balanced CD4/CD8, whereas later expanders leaned CD4+.

TCRdb called the 5' RACE reads again in MiXCR, with one record for every CDR3 protein. The table includes about 470,000 distinct CDR3 sequences, around a quarter detected once. Concerning this clonotype: Its antigen remains unknown.

This chain connects TRBV29-1 to TRBJ2-7; D uncertain. Sequenced material: PBMCs or a T cell subset sorted from them (not recorded which). The clonotype comes from an adult woman who had mild COVID-19 (a few samples of this study predate the infection). Cell type and time point are not known. CDR3: CSVGNTYEQYF. In DNA form, the CDR3 reads TGCAGCGTTGGGAATACCTACGAGCAGTACTTC.